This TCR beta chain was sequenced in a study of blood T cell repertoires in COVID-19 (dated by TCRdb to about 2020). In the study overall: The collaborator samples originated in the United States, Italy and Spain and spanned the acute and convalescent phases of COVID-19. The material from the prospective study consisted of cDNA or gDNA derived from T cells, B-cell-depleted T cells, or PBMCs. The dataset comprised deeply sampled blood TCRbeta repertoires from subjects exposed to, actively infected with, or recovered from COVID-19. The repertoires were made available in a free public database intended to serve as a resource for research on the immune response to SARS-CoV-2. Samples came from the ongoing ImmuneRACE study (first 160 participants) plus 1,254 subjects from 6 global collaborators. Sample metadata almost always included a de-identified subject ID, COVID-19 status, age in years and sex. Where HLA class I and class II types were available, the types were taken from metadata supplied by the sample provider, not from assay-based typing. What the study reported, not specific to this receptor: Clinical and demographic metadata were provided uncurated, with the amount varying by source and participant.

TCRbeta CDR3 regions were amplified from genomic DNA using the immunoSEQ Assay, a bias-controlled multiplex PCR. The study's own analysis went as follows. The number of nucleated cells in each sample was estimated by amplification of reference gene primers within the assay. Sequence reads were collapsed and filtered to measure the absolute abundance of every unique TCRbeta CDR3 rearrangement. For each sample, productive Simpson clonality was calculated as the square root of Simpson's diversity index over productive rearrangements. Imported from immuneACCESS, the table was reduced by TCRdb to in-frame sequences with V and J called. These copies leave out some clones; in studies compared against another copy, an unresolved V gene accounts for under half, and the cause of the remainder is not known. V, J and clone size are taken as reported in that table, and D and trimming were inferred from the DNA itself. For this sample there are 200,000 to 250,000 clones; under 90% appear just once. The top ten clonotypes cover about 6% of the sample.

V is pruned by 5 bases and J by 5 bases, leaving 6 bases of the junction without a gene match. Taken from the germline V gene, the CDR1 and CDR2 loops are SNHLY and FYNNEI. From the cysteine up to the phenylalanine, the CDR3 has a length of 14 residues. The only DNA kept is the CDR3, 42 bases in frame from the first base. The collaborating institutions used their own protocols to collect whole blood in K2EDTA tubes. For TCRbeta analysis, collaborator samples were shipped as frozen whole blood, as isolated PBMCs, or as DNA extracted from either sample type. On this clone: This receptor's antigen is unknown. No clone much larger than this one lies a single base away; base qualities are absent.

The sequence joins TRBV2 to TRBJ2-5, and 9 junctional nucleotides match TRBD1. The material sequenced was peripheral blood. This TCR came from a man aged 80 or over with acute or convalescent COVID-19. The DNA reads TGTGCCAGCAGTTCCGGGACAGGGAGGGAGACCCAGTACTTC. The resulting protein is CASSSGTGRETQYF.